A selection of T cell receptor beta chains follows, all from one sample in a study of monozygotic twins with inflammatory bowel disease. With the 5' RACE reads reprocessed, TCRdb shows one record per CDR3 protein and no DNA. The table lists some 200,000 distinct CDR3 sequences. The sequencing sample was made of blood. The receptors were gathered from a human donor with ulcerative colitis or Crohn's disease, or a healthy co-twin of an affected twin (not recorded which). The CDR3 runs from the conserved cysteine through the conserved F or W.

TRBV15	13	TRBJ2-7	CATGRGFEGEQYF
TRBV4-3	16	TRBJ2-7	CANSQELAGGSYEQYF
TRBV19	13	TRBJ1-1	CASSIGRRTEAFF
TRBV6-2/TRBV6-3	15	TRBJ1-1	CASSLPRGGDTEAFF
TRBV27	14	TRBJ2-3	CASSPRTFGDTQYF
TRBV20-1	14	TRBJ1-1	CSASPRAGGAEAFF
TRBV11-2	13	TRBJ2-1	CASSLNTYNEQFF
TRBV18	14	TRBJ1-1	CASSRQNMNTEAFF
TRBV7-9	17	TRBJ2-2	CASSLGTSGRSVGELFF
TRBV4-3	15	TRBJ1-2	CASSQDLGANYGYTF
TRBV29-1	15	TRBJ2-3	CSVARTSGSTDTQYF
TRBV11-2	17	TRBJ2-1	CASSLVRADGAYNEQFF
TRBV7-3	20	TRBJ2-3	CASSLTLGGRATSVPDTQYF
TRBV30	15	TRBJ1-5	CAWRPDSYSNQPQHF
TRBV6-1	14	TRBJ2-7	CASRFLAISYEQYF
TRBV5-1	16	TRBJ2-2	CASSFLAGQNTGELFF
TRBV7-3	13	TRBJ2-2	CASSLSRTGELFF
TRBV12-3/TRBV12-4	11	TRBJ2-1	CASSLEAEQFF
TRBV27	15	TRBJ1-3	CASSLGTKPGNTIYF
TRBV6-2/TRBV6-3	12	TRBJ2-1	CASINSYNEQFF
TRBV7-8	13	TRBJ2-7	CASTRGISYEQYF
TRBV29-1	14	TRBJ2-5	CSVRTSGNQETQYF
TRBV20-1	14	TRBJ2-1	CSASHREAYNEQFF
TRBV13	12	TRBJ1-1	CASSQQNTEAFF
TRBV20-1	15	TRBJ1-3	CSARGGQETGNTIYF
TRBV7-9	15	TRBJ2-7	CASSLGAQGGYEQYF
TRBV4-1	13	TRBJ2-7	CASSQDRGYEQYF
TRBV24-1	13	TRBJ1-4	CATSDFSQEKLFF
TRBV18	14	TRBJ1-1	CASSPGDNKDEAFF
TRBV16	17	TRBJ1-2	CASSQSSPLSTVRGYTF
TRBV6-5	12	TRBJ1-2	CASSYRGGSYTF
TRBV10-3	15	TRBJ1-1	CAISERDGLNTEAFF
TRBV20-1	14	TRBJ2-7	CSARASEGRYEQYF
TRBV20-1	14	TRBJ1-2	CSASRSPGLDGYTF
TRBV20-1	15	TRBJ2-7	CSARGGRGGFYEQYF
TRBV2	16	TRBJ2-3	CASSEEVAFREDTQYF
TRBV5-6	16	TRBJ2-3	CASSYPGTGTVHTQYF
TRBV2	12	TRBJ2-2	CASLVNTGELFF
TRBV20-1	16	TRBJ2-1	CSASHEGLAGNVEQFF
TRBV29-1	14	TRBJ2-4	CSVEPGSPGNIQYF
TRBV6-5	12	TRBJ2-3	CASAAATDTQYF
TRBV7-9	16	TRBJ2-1	CASSSRWGTSGSEQFF
TRBV19	14	TRBJ1-2	CASTRTGANYGYTF
TRBV29-1	16	TRBJ2-3	CSVEDRFQVGADTQYF
TRBV19	15	TRBJ1-5	CASSIGDASNQPQHF
TRBV5-1	16	TRBJ2-3	CASSLALAGGLDTQYF
TRBV4-2	16	TRBJ2-5	CASSPQGRQGMKTQYF
TRBV7-3	17	TRBJ1-2	CASSLTGTGLDGYGYTF
TRBV29-1	13	TRBJ2-1	CSVGDRGYNEQFF
TRBV6-2/TRBV6-3	13	TRBJ2-2	CASGQGGTGELFF
TRBV7-9	14	TRBJ1-4	CASSLVGYDEKLFF
TRBV14	13	TRBJ2-7	CASSQGNSYEQYF
TRBV5-4	16	TRBJ1-6	CASSSRTGSYNSPLHF
TRBV7-2	13	TRBJ1-1	CASSREGITEAFF
TRBV30	15	TRBJ2-7	CAWSEGGVSEWKQYF
TRBV5-5	14	TRBJ2-3	CASSFLLRGDTQYF